One and the same sample provided the 4 T cell receptor beta chains below, sequenced in a study of T cells in localized non-small cell lung cancer. Using immunoSEQ multiplex PCR, the repertoire was profiled, and TCRdb retains in-frame clones only, with some absent. This table has roughly 15,000 clones, approximately 85% appearing once. Sequenced material: peripheral blood, taken before any cancer treatment. These receptors all stem from an older male donor with stage I lung adenocarcinoma.

A few counts support this clone. The rearrangement links TRBV7-2 to TRBJ1-2; D ambiguous. The CDR3 has 13 residues. Germline V gives CDR1 SGHTA, CDR2 FQGNSA. The V gene lost 3 bases and the J gene lost 10 bases, with 15 bases spanning the gap. The CDR3 is CASSFPGVAAYTF. For the CDR3, the DNA is TGTGCCAGCAGCTTTCCCGGGGTGGCCGCCTACACCTTC.

The chain couples TRBV6-1 to TRBJ2-7; 9 bases are shared with TRBD1. CDR3 length: 12 residues. The germline V gene has CDR1 MNHNS and CDR2 SASEGT. V shed 5 bases, J shed 5 bases, and the junction held 1 base outside the gene matches. CDR3 amino acids: CASSTGGDEQYF. CDR3 DNA: TGTGCCAGCAGTACAGGGGGCGACGAGCAGTACTTC.

This chain links TRBV9 with TRBJ1-5, with D hard to call. This CDR3 is 15 amino acids long. The V gene's germline CDR1 is SGDLS and CDR2 YYNGEE. Deletions cut 0 bases from V and 3 bases from J, with 10 bases between. The CDR3 region is CASSVDAGYNQPQHF. In DNA, the CDR3 is TGTGCCAGCAGCGTAGATGCCGGCTACAATCAGCCCCAGCATTTT.

The rearrangement links TRBV9 to TRBJ1-1, with D perhaps matching TRBD1 (5 bases). The V gene lost 3 bases and the J gene lost 3 bases, with 15 bases spanning the gap. The CDR3 extends over 15 amino acids. CDR1 and CDR2 (germline): SGDLS, YYNGEE. The CDR3 is CASSAVQGMDTEAFF. The CDR3 bases are TGTGCCAGCAGCGCGGTTCAGGGTATGGACACTGAAGCTTTCTTT.